This T cell receptor (beta chain) was documented in a study of blood T cell repertoires in COVID-19 (dated by TCRdb to about 2020). Regarding the complete study: Samples from collaborators originated in the United States, Italy and Spain and spanned both the acute and convalescent phases of COVID-19. The prospective study material was composed of cDNA or gDNA derived from T cells, B-cell-depleted T cells, or PBMCs. Subjects who had been exposed to COVID-19, were actively infected with it, or had recovered from it provided the deeply sampled blood TCRbeta repertoires that made up the dataset. The repertoires were released in a freely available public database meant as a resource for research on the immune response to SARS-CoV-2. Samples came from the ongoing ImmuneRACE study (first 160 participants) plus 1,254 subjects from 6 global collaborators. Sample metadata almost always included a de-identified subject ID, COVID-19 status, age in years and sex. Where available, HLA class I and class II types were taken from metadata supplied by the sample provider and were not determined by assay-based typing.

About this clone itself: The target of this receptor is not known. It has no much larger one-base neighbor in the sample; base qualities were not kept.

The full study reports these points: How much clinical and demographic metadata was included differed by source and by participant, and the metadata was provided uncurated.

Whole blood was collected in K2EDTA tubes by collaborating institutions according to the institutions' own protocols. For TCRbeta analysis, collaborators shipped samples in one of three forms: frozen whole blood, isolated PBMCs, or DNA extracted from either of those sample types. TCRbeta CDR3 regions were amplified from genomic DNA by means of the immunoSEQ Assay, a bias-controlled multiplex PCR. The original methods were these. Within the assay, amplification of reference gene primers was used to estimate how many nucleated cells each sample contained. To quantify the absolute abundance of each unique TCRbeta CDR3 rearrangement, sequence reads were collapsed and filtered. For each sample, productive Simpson clonality was calculated as the square root of Simpson's diversity index across productive rearrangements. The table was pulled from immuneACCESS by TCRdb, which kept in-frame rearrangements only. Such tables lose some clones; where checked, under half of the loss comes from unresolved V genes, and the rest has no known cause. V and J calls and clone size come straight from that table; D and trimming were deduced from the DNA. For this sample the table gives 200,000 to 250,000 clones, of which about 90% were detected only once. Of the sample, about 2.5% falls within the top ten clones.

Relative to germline, V is 10 bases shorter and J is 16 bases shorter, with 14 bases between their ends. The germline V gene gives CDR1 as MDHEN and CDR2 as SYDVKM. Spanning cysteine to phenylalanine, the CDR3 consists of 9 amino acids. The CDR3 DNA has 27 bases and is translated from base 1. Sequenced material: peripheral blood. This sequence uses TRBV28 and TRBJ1-5, with the D gene not clear enough to name. The receptor comes from a woman in her fifties or sixties with acute or convalescent COVID-19. The DNA is as follows: TGTGCCACCGGTACCGGGAAACATTTT. Protein translation: CATGTGKHF.